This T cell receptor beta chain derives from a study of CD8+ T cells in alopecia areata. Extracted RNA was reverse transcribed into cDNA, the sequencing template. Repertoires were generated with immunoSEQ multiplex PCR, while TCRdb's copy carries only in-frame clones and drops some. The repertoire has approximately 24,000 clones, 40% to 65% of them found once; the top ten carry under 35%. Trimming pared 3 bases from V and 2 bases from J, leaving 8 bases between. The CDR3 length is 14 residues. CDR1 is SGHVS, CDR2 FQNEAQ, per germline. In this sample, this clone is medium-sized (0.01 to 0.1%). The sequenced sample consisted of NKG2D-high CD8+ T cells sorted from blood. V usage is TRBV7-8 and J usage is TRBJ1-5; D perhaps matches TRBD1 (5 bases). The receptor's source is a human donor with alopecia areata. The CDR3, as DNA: TGTGCCAGCAGCTTGCAAGGGGGCAATCAGCCCCAGCATTTT. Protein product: CASSLQGGNQPQHF.